Below, one TCR beta chain is given with its context. Its antigen is unknown. This sample is part of a study of immune cell composition in non-small cell lung cancer. Genomic DNA came from frozen unsorted single-cell suspensions. Profiled with immunoSEQ multiplex PCR; TCRdb holds only in-frame clones, not every one. The table shows 2,200 or so clones, with around 88% occurring only once. Findings and caveats of the study: Squamous carcinomas (roughly 80%) more often had tumour-associated clones >0.5% than adenocarcinomas (approximately 35%). Tumour TCR-beta clonality showed no significant link to smoking pack-years. Top 10 clone scores and clonality were higher in squamous than adenocarcinoma.

This CDR3 region has 13 residues. V was clipped by 4 bases and J by 11 bases; unmatched bases: 8. Germline V lookup: CDR1 GTSNPN, CDR2 SVGIG (reference sequence). The sequenced sample consisted of lung tumor tissue. The chain links TRBV30 to TRBJ2-3; 11 nucleotides align to TRBD2. This sequence originates from a human donor with non-small cell lung cancer. This chain's CDR3 is CAWKVAGGRWQYF. For the CDR3, the DNA is TGTGCCTGGAAGGTAGCGGGAGGGCGATGGCAGTATTTT.